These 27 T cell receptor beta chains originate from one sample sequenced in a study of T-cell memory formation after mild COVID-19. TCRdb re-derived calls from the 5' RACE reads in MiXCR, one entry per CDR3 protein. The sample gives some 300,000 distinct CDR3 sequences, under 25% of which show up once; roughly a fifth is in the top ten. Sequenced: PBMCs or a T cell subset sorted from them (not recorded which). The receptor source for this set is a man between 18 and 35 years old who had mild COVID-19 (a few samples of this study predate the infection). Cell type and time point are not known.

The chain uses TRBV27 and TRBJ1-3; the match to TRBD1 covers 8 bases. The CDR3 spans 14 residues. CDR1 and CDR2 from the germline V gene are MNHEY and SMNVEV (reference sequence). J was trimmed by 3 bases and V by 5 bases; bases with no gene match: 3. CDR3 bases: TGTGCCAGCAGTGCAGGGGGCTTTGGAAACACCATATATTTT. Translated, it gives CASSAGGFGNTIYF.

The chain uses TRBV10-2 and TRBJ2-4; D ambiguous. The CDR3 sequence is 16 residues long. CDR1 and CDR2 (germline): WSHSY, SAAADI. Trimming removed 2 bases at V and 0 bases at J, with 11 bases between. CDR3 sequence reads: CASSEGRWGAKNIQYF. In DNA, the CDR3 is TGCGCCAGCAGTGAGGGTCGGTGGGGAGCCAAAAACATTCAGTACTTC.

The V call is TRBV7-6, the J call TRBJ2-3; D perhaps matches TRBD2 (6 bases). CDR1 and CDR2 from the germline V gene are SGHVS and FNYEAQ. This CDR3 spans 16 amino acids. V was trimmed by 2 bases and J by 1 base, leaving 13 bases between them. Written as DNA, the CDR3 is TGTGCCAGCAGCTTATACGGCGGGGCCGGCACAGATACGCAGTATTTT. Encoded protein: CASSLYGGAGTDTQYF. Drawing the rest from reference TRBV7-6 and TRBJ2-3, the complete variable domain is GAGVSQSPRYKVTKRGQDVALRCDPISGHVSLYWYRQALGQGPEFLTYFNYEAQQDKSGLPNDRFSAERPEGSISTLTIQRTEQRDSAMYRCASSLYGGAGTDTQYFGPGTRLTVL.

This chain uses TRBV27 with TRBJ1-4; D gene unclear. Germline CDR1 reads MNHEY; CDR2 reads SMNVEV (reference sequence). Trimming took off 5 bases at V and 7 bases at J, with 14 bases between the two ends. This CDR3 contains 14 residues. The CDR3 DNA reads TGTGCCAGCAGTGCCGATATACGATCTGAAAAACTGTTTTTT. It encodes CASSADIRSEKLFF.

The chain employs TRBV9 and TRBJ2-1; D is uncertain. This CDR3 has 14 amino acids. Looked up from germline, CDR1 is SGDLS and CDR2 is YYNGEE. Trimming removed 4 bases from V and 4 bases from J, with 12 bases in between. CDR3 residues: CASSLYMSYNEQFF. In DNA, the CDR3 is TGTGCCAGCAGCCTTTATATGTCGTACAATGAGCAGTTCTTC.

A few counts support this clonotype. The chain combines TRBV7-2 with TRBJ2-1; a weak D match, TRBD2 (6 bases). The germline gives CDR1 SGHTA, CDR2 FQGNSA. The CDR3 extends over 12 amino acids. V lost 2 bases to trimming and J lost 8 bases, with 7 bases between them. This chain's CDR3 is CASSLSGHEQFF. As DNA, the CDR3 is TGTGCCAGCAGCTTAAGCGGGCATGAGCAGTTCTTC.

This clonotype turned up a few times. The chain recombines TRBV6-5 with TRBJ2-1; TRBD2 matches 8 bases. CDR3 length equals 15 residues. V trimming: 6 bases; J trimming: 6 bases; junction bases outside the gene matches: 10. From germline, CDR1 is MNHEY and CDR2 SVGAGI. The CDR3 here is CASSRKAGGINEQFF. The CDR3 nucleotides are TGTGCCAGCAGCCGAAAGGCGGGGGGTATCAATGAGCAGTTCTTC.

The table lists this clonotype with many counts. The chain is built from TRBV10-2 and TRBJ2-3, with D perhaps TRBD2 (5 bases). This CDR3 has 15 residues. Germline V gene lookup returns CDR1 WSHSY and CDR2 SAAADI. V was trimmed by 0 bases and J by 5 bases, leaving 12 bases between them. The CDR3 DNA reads TGCGCCAGCAGTGAGTCGTGGAAGCGGCAAGATACGCAGTATTTT. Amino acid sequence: CASSESWKRQDTQYF.

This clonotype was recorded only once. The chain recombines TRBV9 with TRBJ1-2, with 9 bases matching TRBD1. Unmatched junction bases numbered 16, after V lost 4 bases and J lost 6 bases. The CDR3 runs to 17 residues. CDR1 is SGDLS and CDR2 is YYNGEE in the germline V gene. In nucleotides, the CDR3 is TGTGCCAGCAGCCATAACCGTGATGGACAGGGGAGGCATGGCTACACCTTC. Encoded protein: CASSHNRDGQGRHGYTF.

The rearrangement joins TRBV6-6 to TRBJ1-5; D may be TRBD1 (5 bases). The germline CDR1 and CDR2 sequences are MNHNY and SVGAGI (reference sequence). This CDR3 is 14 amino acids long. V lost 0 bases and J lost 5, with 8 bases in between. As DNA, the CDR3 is TGTGCCAGCAGTTACTCGGGGGGAGATCAGCCCCAGCATTTT. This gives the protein CASSYSGGDQPQHF.

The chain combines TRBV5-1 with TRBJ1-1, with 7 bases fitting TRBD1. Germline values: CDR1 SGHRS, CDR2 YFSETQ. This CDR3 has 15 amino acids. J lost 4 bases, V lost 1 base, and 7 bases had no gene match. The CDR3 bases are TGCGCCAGCAGCTTGATAGGGGGCGGGGGCACTGAAGCTTTCTTT. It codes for CASSLIGGGGTEAFF.

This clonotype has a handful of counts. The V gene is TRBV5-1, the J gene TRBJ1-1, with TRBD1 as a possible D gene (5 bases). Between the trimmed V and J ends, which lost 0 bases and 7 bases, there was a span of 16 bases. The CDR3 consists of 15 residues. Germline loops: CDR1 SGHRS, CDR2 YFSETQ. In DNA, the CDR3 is TGCGCCAGCAGCTTGGATCCCGGGACCGGACTTGAAGCTTTCTTT. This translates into CASSLDPGTGLEAFF.

The CDR3 here is CASSPNGGPEAFF. For the CDR3, the DNA is TGTGCCAGCAGTCCAAACGGGGGACCTGAAGCTTTCTTT. J is TRBJ1-1 and V is TRBV7-3; perhaps TRBD1 as D (5 bases). The CDR3 runs to 13 residues. Germline lookup yields CDR1 SGHTA and CDR2 FQGTGA. V lost 6 bases and J lost 6, with 14 bases in between.

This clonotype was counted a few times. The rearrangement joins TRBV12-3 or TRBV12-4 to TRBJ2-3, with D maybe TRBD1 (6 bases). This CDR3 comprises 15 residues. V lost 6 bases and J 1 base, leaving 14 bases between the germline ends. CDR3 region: CASSRHSGGTDTQYF. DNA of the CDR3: TGTGCCAGCAGCCGCCACTCAGGGGGCACAGATACGCAGTATTTT.

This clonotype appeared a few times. The CDR3 protein is CASSTQGGTQHF. The CDR3 DNA reads as TGTGCCAGTAGTACGCAGGGGGGGACCCAGCATTTT. The V call is TRBV19, the J call TRBJ1-5; 7 bases are a match to TRBD1. The CDR3 has 12 amino acids. The germline V gene encodes CDR1 LNHDA and CDR2 SQIVND (reference sequence). V lost 4 bases, J lost 11 bases, and 5 bases stayed unmatched. The complete variable domain, with remaining parts taken from reference TRBV19 and TRBJ1-5, reads DGGITQSPKYLFRKEGQNVTLSCEQNLNHDAMYWYRQDPGQGLRLIYYSQIVNDFQKGDIAEGYSVSREKKESFPLTVTSAQKNPTAFYLCASSTQGGTQHFGDGTRLSIL.

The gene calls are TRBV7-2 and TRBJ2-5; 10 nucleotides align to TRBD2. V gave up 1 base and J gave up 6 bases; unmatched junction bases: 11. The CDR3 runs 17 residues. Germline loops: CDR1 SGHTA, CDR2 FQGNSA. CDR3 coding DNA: TGTGCCAGCAGCTTAGGTCACTGGGCTAGCGGGGGCAAGACCCAGTACTTC. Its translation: CASSLGHWASGGKTQYF. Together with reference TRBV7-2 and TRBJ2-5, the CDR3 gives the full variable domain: GAGVSQSPSNKVTEKGKDVELRCDPISGHTALYWYRQSLGQGLEFLIYFQGNSAPDKSGLPSDRFSAERTGGSVSTLTIQRTQQEDSAVYLCASSLGHWASGGKTQYFGPGTRLLVL.

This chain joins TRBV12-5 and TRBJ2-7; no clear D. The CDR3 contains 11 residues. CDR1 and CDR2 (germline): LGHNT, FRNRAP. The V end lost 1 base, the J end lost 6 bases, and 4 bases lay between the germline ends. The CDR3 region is CASGLGGEQYF. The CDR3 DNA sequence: TGTGCTAGTGGTTTGGGCGGCGAGCAGTACTTC.

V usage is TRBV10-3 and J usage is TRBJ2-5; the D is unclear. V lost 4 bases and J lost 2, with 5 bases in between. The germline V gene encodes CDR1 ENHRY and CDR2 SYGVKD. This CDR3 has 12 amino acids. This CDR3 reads CAISGNQETQYF. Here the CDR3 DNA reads TGTGCCATCAGTGGGAATCAAGAGACCCAGTACTTC.

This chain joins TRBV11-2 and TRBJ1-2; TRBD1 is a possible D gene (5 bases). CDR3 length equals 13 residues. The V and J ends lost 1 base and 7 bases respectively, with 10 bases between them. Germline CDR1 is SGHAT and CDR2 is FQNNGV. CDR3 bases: TGTGCCAGCAGCTTAGGAGGGGCTGCTGGCTACACCTTC. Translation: CASSLGGAAGYTF.

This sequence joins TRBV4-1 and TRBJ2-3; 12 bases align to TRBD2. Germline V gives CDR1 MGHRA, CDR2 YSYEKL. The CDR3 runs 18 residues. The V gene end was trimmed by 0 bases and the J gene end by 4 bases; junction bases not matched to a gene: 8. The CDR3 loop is CASSQDPVTSGGADTQYF. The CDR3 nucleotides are TGCGCCAGCAGCCAAGACCCCGTGACTAGCGGGGGAGCAGATACGCAGTATTTT.

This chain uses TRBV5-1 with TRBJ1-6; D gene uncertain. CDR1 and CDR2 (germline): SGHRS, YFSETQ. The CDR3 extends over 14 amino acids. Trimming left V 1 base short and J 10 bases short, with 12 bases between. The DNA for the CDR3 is TGCGCCAGCAGCTTGAAAGATAATTGGTCACCCCTCCACTTT. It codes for CASSLKDNWSPLHF.

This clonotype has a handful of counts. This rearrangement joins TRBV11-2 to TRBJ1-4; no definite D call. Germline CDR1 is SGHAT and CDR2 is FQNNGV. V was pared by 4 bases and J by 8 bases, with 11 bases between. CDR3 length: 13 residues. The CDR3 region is CASSYEPQEKLFF. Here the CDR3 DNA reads TGTGCCAGCAGCTATGAACCTCAGGAAAAACTGTTTTTT. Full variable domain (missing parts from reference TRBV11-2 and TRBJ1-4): EAGVAQSPRYKIIEKRQSVAFWCNPISGHATLYWYQQILGQGPKLLIQFQNNGVVDDSQLPKDRFSAERLKGVDSTLKIQPAKLEDSAVYLCASSYEPQEKLFFGSGTQLSVL.

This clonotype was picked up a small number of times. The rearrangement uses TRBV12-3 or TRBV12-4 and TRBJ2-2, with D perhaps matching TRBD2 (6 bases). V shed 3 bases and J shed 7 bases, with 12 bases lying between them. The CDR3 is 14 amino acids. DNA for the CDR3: TGTGCCAGCAGTTTCGGGGGTATAAACGGGGAGCTGTTTTTT. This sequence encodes CASSFGGINGELFF.

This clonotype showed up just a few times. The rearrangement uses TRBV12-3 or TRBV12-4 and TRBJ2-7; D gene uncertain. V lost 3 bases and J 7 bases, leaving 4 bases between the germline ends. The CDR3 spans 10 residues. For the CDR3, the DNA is TGTGCCAGCAGTTTGTCGGAGCAGTACGTC. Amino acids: CASSLSEQYV.

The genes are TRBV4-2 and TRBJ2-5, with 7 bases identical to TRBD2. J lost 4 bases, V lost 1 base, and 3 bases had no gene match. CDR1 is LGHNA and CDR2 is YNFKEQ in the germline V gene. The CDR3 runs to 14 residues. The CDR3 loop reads CASSQGGGRETQYF. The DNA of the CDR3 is TGTGCCAGCAGCCAAGGGGGCGGGAGAGAGACCCAGTACTTC.

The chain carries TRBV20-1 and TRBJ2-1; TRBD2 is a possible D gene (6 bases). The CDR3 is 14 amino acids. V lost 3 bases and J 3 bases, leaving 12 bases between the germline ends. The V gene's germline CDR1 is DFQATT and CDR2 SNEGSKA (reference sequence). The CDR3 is CSASGTAYYNEQFF. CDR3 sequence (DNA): TGCAGTGCTAGTGGGACTGCATACTACAATGAGCAGTTCTTC.

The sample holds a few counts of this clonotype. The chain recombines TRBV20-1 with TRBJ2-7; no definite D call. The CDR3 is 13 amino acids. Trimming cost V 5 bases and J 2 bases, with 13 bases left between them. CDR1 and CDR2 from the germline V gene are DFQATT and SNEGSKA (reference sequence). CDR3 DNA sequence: TGCAGTGCTGGCCCGGACGGAACCTACGAGCAGTACTTC. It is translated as CSAGPDGTYEQYF.